This T cell receptor (beta chain) was profiled in a study of shared clonotypes between healthy human individuals. The assay was immunoSEQ multiplex PCR, and TCRdb's table has in-frame clones only and misses some. The sample comprises some 2 million clones, approximately 95% of which are singletons, and around 1% rests with the top ten. CDR3 length: 15 residues. Trimming removed 4 bases from V and 6 bases from J; junction bases left unmatched: 7. Germline loops: CDR1 SNHLY, CDR2 FYNNEI. General observations from the study: Across subsets, estimated richness was generally greater for naive than for memory populations. Among non-shared clonotypes, generation probabilities were lower than among those shared by all four donors. The authors expected sequencing depth to affect clonotype sharing among donors.

Turning to this clone: What it recognizes is unknown.

Terminally differentiated effector memory CD45RA+ cells were left out of the naive CD8 fraction, which was CD45RO-negative and positively selected for CCR7. Every contributor of samples was a Caucasian grown-up residing in Nashville, Tennessee. The clonotype originates from a man aged 18 to 35 in good health. The specimen sequenced was naive CD8+ T cells sorted from blood. The chain is built from TRBV2 and TRBJ2-2; TRBD2 agrees at 8 bases. The CDR3 DNA reads TGTGCCAGCAGTGCAGACAGCGGGAGCGCCGGGGAGCTGTTTTTT. Residues: CASSADSGSAGELFF.